A selection of T cell receptor beta chains follows, all from one sample in a study of response to subunit inactivated influenza vaccine. TCRdb recomputed calls from the RT-PCR reads with MiXCR, one row per CDR3 protein. The top ten hold about 7.6% of the sample, which has roughly 650,000 distinct CDR3 sequences, approximately 15% seen once. The sequences come from PBMCs from blood, collected around 14 days before vaccination. The source of these receptors is a man in his fifties who received an inactivated influenza vaccine. The CDR3 runs from the conserved cysteine through the conserved F or W. The D gene is left open where the match is weak. Size values are once, few and many counts, or a class for expanded clones, and some rows have none.

D	size	J	V	DNA	CDR3
NA	NA	TRBJ2-1	TRBV4-3	TGCGCCAGCAGCCAAGATGAGGCAGTCTACAATGAGCAGTTCTTC	CASSQDEAVYNEQFF
NA	few	TRBJ2-7	TRBV18	TGTGCCAGCTCCCCCTCGAGCTCCTACGAGCAGTACTTC	CASSPSSSYEQYF
NA	few	TRBJ2-5	TRBV19	TGTGCCAGTACCCATCATGCCATGGCAGAGACCCAGTACTTC	CASTHHAMAETQYF
NA	NA	TRBJ2-5	TRBV10-3	TGTGCCATCAGGTCCGGGGGGCCTCGAGAGACCCAGTACTTC	CAIRSGGPRETQYF
TRBD2	NA	TRBJ2-3	TRBV30	TGTGCCTGGAGTGTGGGACTAGCGGCCACAGATACGCAGTATTTT	CAWSVGLAATDTQYF
NA	many	TRBJ1-6	TRBV6-5	TGTGCCAGCAGTTACTCCGTTCAGCTTAATTCACCCCTCCACTTT	CASSYSVQLNSPLHF
NA	few	TRBJ2-7	TRBV20-1	TGCAGTGGTAGTGAAGGGCCTAGCTCCTACGAGCAGTACTTC	CSGSEGPSSYEQYF
NA	few	TRBJ1-1	TRBV2	TGTGCCAGCGGGGGCACTGAAGCTTTCTTT	CASGGTEAFF
NA	NA	TRBJ1-6	TRBV29-1	TGCAGCGTCGGGTCGGGGGGGGACAATTCACCCCTCCACTTT	CSVGSGGDNSPLHF
NA	NA	TRBJ2-3	TRBV4-3	TGCGCCAGCAGCCAAGATGGGGTTGGGATGGGAGATACGCAGTATTTT	CASSQDGVGMGDTQYF
TRBD2	many	TRBJ2-3	TRBV20-1	TGCAGTGTCCCTAGCGGGAGGGGCCCAGATACGCAGTATTTT	CSVPSGRGPDTQYF
TRBD2	many	TRBJ2-1	TRBV11-2	TGTGCCAGCACCCGTGCGTCGGGGGGGGCCGGTGAGCAGTTCTTC	CASTRASGGAGEQFF
NA	few	TRBJ1-2	TRBV11-1	TGTGCCAGCAGCTCCCAGATGGGCGGCTACACCTTC	CASSSQMGGYTF
NA	many	TRBJ2-1	TRBV7-2	TGTGCCAGCAGCTCCCTGGGAAATGAGCAGTTCTTC	CASSSLGNEQFF
NA	NA	TRBJ1-2	TRBV20-1	TGCAGTGCTAGAGACGGCGTCTATGGCTACACCTTC	CSARDGVYGYTF
NA	few	TRBJ2-1	TRBV20-1	TGCAGTGCTAGAGAGGTCGGGAGTTGGGATGAGCAGTTCTTC	CSAREVGSWDEQFF
TRBD2	NA	TRBJ2-5	TRBV7-6	TGTGCCAGCAGCCCAGGGTCTAGCGGGGGCCAAGAGACCCAGTACTTC	CASSPGSSGGQETQYF
NA	few	TRBJ2-7	TRBV11-2	TGTGCCAGCAGCCCCCGGGGAACAGGCACCTCGACCTCCTACGAGCAGTACTTC	CASSPRGTGTSTSYEQYF
TRBD2	NA	TRBJ2-1	TRBV11-2	TGTGCCAGCAGCCCCCCTGCGGGGGTGCCAGCTGTAGATGAGCAGTTCTTC	CASSPPAGVPAVDEQFF
NA	many	TRBJ2-2	TRBV9	TGTGCCAGCAGCGTAGCAGCTTACACCGGGGAGCTGTTTTTT	CASSVAAYTGELFF
NA	many	TRBJ2-2	TRBV3-1	TGTGCCAGCACCCCTGCCGGGCAAAACACCGGGGAGCTGTTTTTT	CASTPAGQNTGELFF
NA	NA	TRBJ2-1	TRBV18	TGTGCCAGCTCACCTCGGGTCCGGGGGATGGATGAGCAGTTCTTC	CASSPRVRGMDEQFF
NA	NA	TRBJ1-3	TRBV7-2	TGTGCCAGCAACCCAATAGGAAACACCATATATTTT	CASNPIGNTIYF
TRBD1	many	TRBJ2-7	TRBV27	TGTGCCAGCAGTTTACGGCAGGGGGCCACCTACGAGCAGTACTTC	CASSLRQGATYEQYF
TRBD2	few	TRBJ2-3	TRBV7-2	TGTGCCAGCAGCTTAAATAGCGGGGGGCCCAGAGATACGCAGTATTTT	CASSLNSGGPRDTQYF
TRBD2	NA	TRBJ2-1	TRBV7-2	TGTGCCAGCAGCTTATGGGGAGTATCAATGGTAGCGGGAGGTTCCAACTACAATGAGCAGTTCTTC	CASSLWGVSMVAGGSNYNEQFF
TRBD2	NA	TRBJ2-1	TRBV20-1	TGCAGTGCTCTGACTAGCGGGACCGAGTCCTACAATGAGCAGTTCTTC	CSALTSGTESYNEQFF
TRBD2	few	TRBJ2-3	TRBV5-1	TGCGCCAGCAGCTTTCAAGCGGGAGGCATAGATACGCAGTATTTT	CASSFQAGGIDTQYF
TRBD2	NA	TRBJ2-7	TRBV4-3	TGCGCCAGCAGCCAAGTCGCGGGGGAGACCTACGAGCAGTACTTC	CASSQVAGETYEQYF
TRBD1	few	TRBJ1-1	TRBV5-1	TGCGCCAGCAGCCCCCAACAGGGGATGAACACTGAAGCTTTCTTT	CASSPQQGMNTEAFF
TRBD2	NA	TRBJ2-3	TRBV4-1	TGCGCCAGCAGAAGCGGGGGGGCATTCATTGATACGCAGTATTTT	CASRSGGAFIDTQYF
TRBD1	NA	TRBJ1-1	TRBV6-2/TRBV6-3	TGTGCCAGCAGTCCCTGGACAGGGGTCACTGAAGCTTTCTTT	CASSPWTGVTEAFF
NA	few	TRBJ1-1	TRBV20-1	TGCAGTGCTAGAGTTGAGACAGGTGTAAGGGGTGTCGCTTTCTTT	CSARVETGVRGVAFF
NA	many	TRBJ2-5	TRBV5-1	TGCGCCAGCAGCTTGGGAGATGGGGTGATTGCGACCCAGTACTTC	CASSLGDGVIATQYF
NA	few	TRBJ2-1	TRBV24-1	TGTGCCACCAGTTCGACGGGGGACTACAATGAGCAGTTCTTC	CATSSTGDYNEQFF
NA	NA	TRBJ2-7	TRBV10-3	TGTGCCATCCAGGAGGGGGCAAGGTCCTACGAGCAGTACTTC	CAIQEGARSYEQYF
NA	few	TRBJ1-5	TRBV20-1	TGCAGTGCTAGAGAACACAGAACACCAAATCAGCCCCAGCATTTT	CSAREHRTPNQPQHF
TRBD1	NA	TRBJ2-3	TRBV11-3	TGTGCCAGCAGCTTAGGACAGGGGACCACAGATACGCAGTATTTT	CASSLGQGTTDTQYF
TRBD1	once	TRBJ2-7	TRBV12-3/TRBV12-4	TGTGCCAGTAAATCTGGGACAGCCTACGAGCAGTACTTC	CASKSGTAYEQYF
TRBD1	few	TRBJ2-2	TRBV18	TGTGCCAGCTCACCGAGGACAGGGGACGGCGGGGAGCTGTTTTTT	CASSPRTGDGGELFF
NA	many	TRBJ2-1	TRBV7-2	TGTGCCAGCAGCCTGGACGGCCATGGTGAGCAGTTCTTC	CASSLDGHGEQFF
NA	NA	TRBJ1-1	TRBV16	TGTGCCAGCAAACAGGAGTGGGTCAGGGGCAACACTGAAGCTTTCTTT	CASKQEWVRGNTEAFF
NA	NA	TRBJ2-2	TRBV7-3	TGTGCCAGCAGCTCCTACCTGGACGGGGAGCGGGAGCTGTTTTTT	CASSSYLDGERELFF
TRBD1	NA	TRBJ2-5	TRBV29-1	TGCAGCGATGTATTTTGGACAGGAAGGCAAGAGACCCAGTACTTC	CSDVFWTGRQETQYF
TRBD2	NA	TRBJ2-5	TRBV5-1	TGCGCCAGCAGCTCGAGCGGGGGGGCCCGGGAGACCCAGTACTTC	CASSSSGGARETQYF
NA	NA	TRBJ2-7	TRBV7-2	TGTGCCAGCAGCTTAGGGGTGGGGGGATTCACCTACGAGCAGTACTTC	CASSLGVGGFTYEQYF
NA	many	TRBJ2-3	TRBV5-1	TGCGCCAGCAGTAAGGAAACCCCGGATACGCAGTATTTT	CASSKETPDTQYF
NA	few	TRBJ2-7	TRBV7-7	TGTGCTAGCAGCTTAGATCGGGGCGGAGCCCACGAGCAGTACTTC	CASSLDRGGAHEQYF
TRBD1	NA	TRBJ1-2	TRBV29-1	TGCAGCGTTGAAACCCTGGGACAGTCGAGTGGCTACACCTTC	CSVETLGQSSGYTF
NA	NA	TRBJ2-7	TRBV5-1	TGCGCCAGCAGCTCCGGGACAACGAAGTCCTACGAGCAGTACTTC	CASSSGTTKSYEQYF
TRBD2	few	TRBJ2-1	TRBV4-1	TGCGCCAGCAGCCGGGGGACTAGCGGGTCCCTCCAGGAGCAGTTCTTC	CASSRGTSGSLQEQFF
NA	few	TRBJ1-2	TRBV28	TGTGCCAGCAGTTTAGTAGGCCGAGGATATGGCTACACCTTC	CASSLVGRGYGYTF
NA	few	TRBJ2-1	TRBV15	TGTGCCACCAGCCGGGGCTTCAATGAGCAGTTCTTC	CATSRGFNEQFF